This is a list of T cell receptor beta chains from one sample in a study of blood T cell repertoires in COVID-19. The protocol was immunoSEQ multiplex PCR, while the TCRdb copy is restricted to in-frame clones and leaves out a portion. The sample shows about 62,000 clones, more than 70% of them seen only once. Sequenced material: peripheral blood. Receptors originate from a human donor in a cohort sampled during active COVID-19. CDR3s include the opening cysteine and the closing phenylalanine or tryptophan. Each record gives: V gene, J gene, D gene, clone size, CDR3 DNA, CDR3 protein. D genes are given only for firm matches. Clone size, where shown, is once, few, many, or a class for clones that have expanded.

TRBV6-1,TRBJ1-5,NA,NA,TGTGCCAGCAGTGACGGCAATCAGCCCCAGCATTTT,CASSDGNQPQHF
TRBV5-1,TRBJ1-1,NA,NA,TGCGCCAGCGGCGCCTCAGGGAACACTGAAGCTTTCTTT,CASGASGNTEAFF
TRBV5-6,TRBJ1-3,NA,NA,TGTGCCAGCAGCTGGGACGGGAGCTCTGGAAACACCATATATTTT,CASSWDGSSGNTIYF
TRBV5-8,TRBJ2-5,TRBD1,NA,TGTGCCAGCAGCAGAAGACAGGGGGCGAGAGAGACCCAGTACTTC,CASSRRQGARETQYF
TRBV5-1,TRBJ2-2,NA,NA,TGCGCCAGCAGCCCCGCCCGGGGGAAGAACACCGGGGAGCTGTTTTTT,CASSPARGKNTGELFF
TRBV7-2,TRBJ2-7,NA,NA,TGTGCCAGCAGCTTCAAGCAGAGTGTAGCCAGCCCCACCTACGAGCAGTACTTC,CASSFKQSVASPTYEQYF
TRBV6-5,TRBJ2-3,NA,NA,TGTGCCAGCAGGAGGCGGGATGAATCAGATACGCAGTATTTT,CASRRRDESDTQYF
TRBV7-9,TRBJ2-1,TRBD2,NA,TGTGCCAGCAGCTTCGGACTAGCATTGAATGAGCAGTTCTTC,CASSFGLALNEQFF
TRBV19,TRBJ1-5,TRBD1,NA,TGTGCCAGTAGTATAGGGATCGACAGGGTTACTCAGCCCCAGCATTTT,CASSIGIDRVTQPQHF
TRBV19,TRBJ1-5,TRBD1,NA,TGTGCCAGTAGTCTTAGACAGGGGGCTAAAGGTGTGCAGCCCCAGCATTTT,CASSLRQGAKGVQPQHF
TRBV5-1,TRBJ1-4,NA,NA,TGCGCCAGCAGCCCGGGGGGAGGGGCGAATGAAAAACTGTTTTTT,CASSPGGGANEKLFF
TRBV7-9,TRBJ2-3,NA,NA,TGTGCCAGCAGCTTGAGAGCTAGGGGAAGAGATACGCAGTATTTT,CASSLRARGRDTQYF
TRBV19,TRBJ1-6,NA,NA,TGTGCCAGTGGCCGGGCCAACGGGGGTTCACCCCTCCACTTT,CASGRANGGSPLHF
TRBV6-5,TRBJ2-7,TRBD1,NA,TGTGCCAGCAGTTACTCAGGACAGGGGTCCTACGAGCAGTACTTC,CASSYSGQGSYEQYF
TRBV24-1,TRBJ2-6,TRBD1,NA,TGTGCCACCAGTCCAGGGGGCGCGTCTGGGGCCAACGTCCTGACTTTC,CATSPGGASGANVLTF
TRBV15,TRBJ1-1,NA,NA,TGTGCCACCAGCAGAGTTGCCCGGGGAACTGAAGCTTTCTTT,CATSRVARGTEAFF
TRBV5-6,TRBJ2-3,NA,NA,TGTGCCAGCAGCTTGGAGACTCGGGGAGATACGCAGTATTTT,CASSLETRGDTQYF
TRBV9,TRBJ2-5,TRBD1,NA,TGTGCCAGCAGCGTAGGAGGACAGGGGGTTGTAGAGACCCAGTACTTC,CASSVGGQGVVETQYF
TRBV25-1,TRBJ1-2,TRBD1,NA,TGTGCCAGCAGCGAGGGACAGTACCCCTATGGCTACACCTTC,CASSEGQYPYGYTF
TRBV7-2,TRBJ1-3,NA,NA,TGTGCCAGCAGCTTTGGGGCATCTGGAAACACCATATATTTT,CASSFGASGNTIYF
TRBV19,TRBJ1-1,NA,NA,TGTGCCAGTAGCCTCGTAGGGGACACTGAAGCTTTCTTT,CASSLVGDTEAFF
TRBV9,TRBJ1-3,NA,NA,TGTGCCAGCTCTCGAAGGGGGGGAAACCATGGAAACACCATATATTTT,CASSRRGGNHGNTIYF
TRBV5-5,TRBJ2-7,NA,NA,TGTGCCAGCAGATCCCAGGGGCACTCCTACGAGCAGTACTTC,CASRSQGHSYEQYF
TRBV3-1/TRBV3-2,TRBJ2-7,NA,NA,TGTGCCAGCAGCCAAGCACCTAGATACGAGCAGTACTTC,CASSQAPRYEQYF
TRBV7-9,TRBJ1-2,NA,NA,TGTGCCAGCAGCTTAGCGCCTAGGACAGAGTATGGCTACACCTTC,CASSLAPRTEYGYTF
TRBV9,TRBJ2-1,TRBD2,NA,TGTGCCAGCAGCGTAGGCGGGAGTAGCAATGAGCAGTTCTTC,CASSVGGSSNEQFF
TRBV5-8,TRBJ1-2,TRBD1,NA,TGTGCCAGCAGCCACAGGGGGGACTATGGCTACACCTTC,CASSHRGDYGYTF
TRBV21-1,TRBJ2-5,NA,NA,TGTGCCAGCAGCAAAGGCAACGGGGGACTCACGGGACAGGGCCAAGAGACCCAGTACTTC,CASSKGNGGLTGQGQETQYF
TRBV9,TRBJ1-4,TRBD1,NA,TGTGCCAGCAGCGAGGGACAGGGGGGAAAGGAAAAACTGTTTTTT,CASSEGQGGKEKLFF
TRBV6-2/TRBV6-3,TRBJ2-7,TRBD2,few,TGTGCCAGCAGTTACCCCCCAGCGGGGGAGCAGTACTTC,CASSYPPAGEQYF
TRBV2,TRBJ2-7,NA,NA,TGTGCCAGCAGCGTCAGGGAGGTCTCCTACGAGCAGTACTTC,CASSVREVSYEQYF
TRBV7-2,TRBJ2-5,TRBD2,NA,TGTGCCAGCAGCTTAGATCAGCGGGGGACCATCCAAGAGACCCAGTACTTC,CASSLDQRGTIQETQYF
TRBV7-7,TRBJ1-3,NA,NA,TGTGCTAGCAGCTTCTATCTGGAACAGCAACTCGAAAACACCATATATTTT,CASSFYLEQQLENTIYF
TRBV7-8,TRBJ2-7,NA,few,TGTGCCAGCAGCTTACGTTACGAGCAGTACTTC,CASSLRYEQYF
TRBV7-8,TRBJ2-6,NA,NA,TGTGCCAGCAGCTTATTGGGGGGTCTTCGGGTCCGCTCTGGGGCCAACGTCCTGACTTTC,CASSLLGGLRVRSGANVLTF
TRBV24-1,TRBJ1-2,TRBD1,NA,TGTGCCACCAGTGGGGGACAGGGGTTCTATGGCTACACCTTC,CATSGGQGFYGYTF
TRBV10-1,TRBJ2-1,TRBD1,few,TGCGCCAGCAGTGCATACGGGACAGGGGTAATCAATGAGCAGTTCTTC,CASSAYGTGVINEQFF
TRBV15,TRBJ1-1,NA,NA,TGTGCCACCAGCAGAGGGCATCAGGGAGAAGCTTTCTTT,CATSRGHQGEAFF
TRBV5-4,TRBJ1-2,NA,NA,TGTGCCAGCAGCTTGGGGGCAGGGGCCCTAGGCTATGGCTACACCTTC,CASSLGAGALGYGYTF
TRBV19,TRBJ1-2,NA,NA,TGTGCCAGCCGACAGTTTCCAGCCGGTAACTATGGCTACACCTTC,CASRQFPAGNYGYTF
TRBV5-1,TRBJ2-1,TRBD2,NA,TGCGCCAGCAGCATAGCGGGAGAACCCTACAATGAGCAGTTCTTC,CASSIAGEPYNEQFF
TRBV3-1/TRBV3-2,TRBJ1-6,TRBD1,NA,TGTGCCAGCAGCCAAGGGACAGGACAGGGAGGAAATTCACCCCTCCACTTT,CASSQGTGQGGNSPLHF
TRBV28,TRBJ2-7,TRBD1,NA,TGTGCCAGCAGTCTACCTTTATACAGGGGGCTCTACGAGCAGTACTTC,CASSLPLYRGLYEQYF
TRBV5-1,TRBJ1-1,NA,few,TGCGCCAGCAGCTTGTTTCTCAGCACTGAAGCTTTCTTT,CASSLFLSTEAFF